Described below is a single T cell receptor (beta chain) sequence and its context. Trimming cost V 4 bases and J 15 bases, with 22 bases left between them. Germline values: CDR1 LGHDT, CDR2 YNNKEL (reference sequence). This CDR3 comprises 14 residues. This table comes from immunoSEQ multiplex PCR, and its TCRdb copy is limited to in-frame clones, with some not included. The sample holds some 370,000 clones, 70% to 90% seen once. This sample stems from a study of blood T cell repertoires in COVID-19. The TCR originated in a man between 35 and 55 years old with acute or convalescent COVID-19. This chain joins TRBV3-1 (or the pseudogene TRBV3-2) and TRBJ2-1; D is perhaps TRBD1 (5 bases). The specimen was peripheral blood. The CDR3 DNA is TGTGCCAGCAGCCTCCTGGACGGATCAAGGGGCATGTTCTTC. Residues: CASSLLDGSRGMFF.